This T cell receptor (beta chain) was profiled in a study of T-cell reconstitution after alpha-beta-depleted transplantation in children. CDR3 length equals 14 residues. After removal of 8 bases from V and 8 bases from J, the junction contained 12 bases not matched to a gene. Germline V gene data show CDR1 as MDHEN and CDR2 as SYDVKM. In this sample, this clonotype turned up a few times. Preparation of the TCRbeta library involved a method that used unique molecular identifiers. From the PCR reads, TCRdb called clonotypes with MiXCR, one entry per CDR3 protein. The repertoire includes hundreds of thousands of distinct CDR3 sequences, roughly 13% of them detected once, and 2% to 2.5% sits in the top ten.

The chain uses TRBV28 and TRBJ2-1, with TRBD1 matching over 7 bases. Material: PBMCs, mostly from graft donor cells, obtained 360 days after TCRalphabeta/CD19-depleted stem cell transplant. This clonotype was sampled from a male patient between 10 and 17 years old who had a stem cell transplant for acute myeloid leukemia, so the T cells may come from the graft donor. In nucleotides, the CDR3 is TGTGCCAGCGGGTCGAGGGGGCTGGGATATGAGCAGTTCTTC. It yields the protein CASGSRGLGYEQFF.